This T cell receptor (beta chain) came from a study of spatial heterogeneity in lung cancer. About the study: TCR and UMI combinations that were unique each appeared, on average, more than ten times in raw reads. Study results and limitations: Ubiquitous expanded tumor TCRs showed up in blood more at resection than follow-up.

A unique molecular identifier was attached to every TCR cDNA molecule. TCRdb independently ran MiXCR on the 5' RACE reads; one entry per CDR3 protein. The table has 25,000 or so distinct CDR3 sequences, 5% to 6% seen once; the top ten hold roughly 26%. This clonotype was counted many times. Its antigen is still unknown. The time point here: blood at routine non-recurrence follow-up after resection. V was cut by 3 bases and J by 0 bases, with 9 bases left in between. Germline V lookup: CDR1 PRHDT, CDR2 FYEKMQ (reference sequence). This CDR3 has 14 amino acids. The receptor's source is a female donor with early-stage non-small cell lung cancer. This material consisted of PBMCs, taken at follow-up. The rearrangement joins TRBV13 to TRBJ2-7, with TRBD2 as a possible D gene (6 bases). CDR3 loop: CASSFSGSSYEQYF. The CDR3 bases are TGTGCCAGCAGCTTTAGCGGAAGCTCCTACGAGCAGTACTTC. Full variable domain (outside the CDR3, taken from reference TRBV13 and TRBJ2-7): AAGVIQSPRHLIKEKRETATLKCYPIPRHDTVYWYQQGPGQDPQFLISFYEKMQSDKGSIPDRFSAQQFSDYHSELNMSSLELGDSALYFCASSFSGSSYEQYFGPGTRLTVT.